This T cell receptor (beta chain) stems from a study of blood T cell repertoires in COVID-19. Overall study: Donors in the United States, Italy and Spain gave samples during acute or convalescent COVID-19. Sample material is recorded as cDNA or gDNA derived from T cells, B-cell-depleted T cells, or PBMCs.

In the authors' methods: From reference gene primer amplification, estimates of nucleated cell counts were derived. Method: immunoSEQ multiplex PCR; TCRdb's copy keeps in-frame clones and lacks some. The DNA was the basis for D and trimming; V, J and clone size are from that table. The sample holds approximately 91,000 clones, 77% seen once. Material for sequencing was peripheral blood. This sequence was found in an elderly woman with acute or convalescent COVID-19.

The CDR3 spells CSVATSNTEAFF. CDR3 nucleotides: TGCAGCGTTGCGACTTCGAACACTGAAGCTTTCTTT. V usage is TRBV29-1 and J usage is TRBJ1-1; the D is unclear. CDR3 size: 12 residues. Germline CDR1 is SQVTM and CDR2 is ANQGSEA. V was shortened by 4 bases and J by 1 base, with 7 bases between the two germline ends.